The 29 T cell receptor beta chains given below trace back to one sample, sequenced in a study of cytomegalovirus exposure and HLA in healthy donors. Assay: immunoSEQ multiplex PCR; the TCRdb copy retains only in-frame clones and omits some. The profile shows more than 200,000 clones, 80% to 95% of them singletons. Sequenced: PBMCs. Source of these receptors: a woman aged 30 to 39 in good health and CMV-seronegative.

The chain uses TRBV28 and TRBJ2-2; 9 bases match TRBD1. The junction had 3 bases not matched to a gene; V was cut back by 4 bases and J by 3 bases. The CDR3 covers 15 residues. CDR1 and CDR2 (germline): MDHEN, SYDVKM. The CDR3: CASSSGQGHTGELFF. The CDR3 DNA reads as TGTGCCAGCAGTTCGGGACAGGGTCACACCGGGGAGCTGTTTTTT.

This clone was picked up a small number of times. The rearrangement joins TRBV19 to TRBJ2-6; D is unclear. The V gene lost 1 base and the J gene lost 2 bases, with 6 bases spanning the gap. Looked up from germline, CDR1 is LNHDA and CDR2 is SQIVND (reference sequence). The CDR3 length is 15 residues. CDR3 coding DNA: TGTGCCAGTAGTATAGTCGCGGCTGGGGCCAACGTCCTGACTTTC. As protein: CASSIVAAGANVLTF.

V gene TRBV29-1 combines with J gene TRBJ2-1, with D perhaps TRBD2 (6 bases). The germline gives CDR1 SQVTM, CDR2 ANQGSEA. The V and J ends lost 3 bases and 8 bases respectively, with 23 bases between them. This CDR3 region has 16 residues. This chain's CDR3 is CSVDGVAGRDGDEQFF. The CDR3 DNA follows: TGCAGCGTTGACGGGGTGGCTGGGCGGGATGGTGATGAGCAGTTCTTC.

The chain uses TRBV11-2 and TRBJ2-7; the match to TRBD1 covers 9 bases. The CDR3 length is 15 residues. V lost 0 bases and J lost 2; bases outside the gene matches: 2. Looked up from germline, CDR1 is SGHAT and CDR2 is FQNNGV. For the CDR3, the DNA is TGTGCCAGCAGCTTAGAGACAGGGGGGCCCTACGAGCAGTACTTC. Amino acid sequence: CASSLETGGPYEQYF.

The chain recombines TRBV4-1 with TRBJ2-7, with 9 bases fitting TRBD2. The CDR3 has 15 amino acids. CDR1 is MGHRA, CDR2 YSYEKL, per germline. The junction had 6 bases not matched to a gene; V was cut back by 3 bases and J by 3 bases. The CDR3: CASSHRLAVLYEQYF. Here the CDR3 DNA reads TGCGCCAGCAGCCATCGACTAGCGGTACTCTACGAGCAGTACTTC.

The chain employs TRBV7-8 and TRBJ2-3, with 7 bases lining up with TRBD1. Germline CDR1 reads SGHVS; CDR2 reads FQNEAQ. There are 16 residues in the CDR3. The V segment lost 0 bases and the J segment 5 bases; nucleotides outside the gene matches: 8. The CDR3 spells CASSLAGQAWGDTQYF. Here the CDR3 DNA reads TGTGCCAGCAGCTTAGCTGGACAGGCCTGGGGAGATACGCAGTATTTT.

The table lists this clone with a few counts. Within the sample, other DNA sequences also encode this same CDR3. The genes are TRBV11-2 and TRBJ2-7, with D unresolved. The length of the CDR3 is 11 residues. CDR1 SGHAT and CDR2 FQNNGV come from the germline V gene. Trimming cost V 3 bases and J 7 bases, with 7 bases left between them. CDR3 sequence: CASSFGGEQYF. CDR3 sequence (DNA): TGTGCCAGCAGCTTTGGCGGTGAGCAGTACTTC.

In this sample, this clone turned up a few times. The chain carries TRBV5-1 and TRBJ1-5; a possible D gene is TRBD1 (6 bases). Germline V gene sequence: CDR1 SGHRS, CDR2 YFSETQ. V dropped 0 bases and J dropped 6 bases, with 10 bases sitting between them. The CDR3 loop spans 14 amino acids. In DNA, the CDR3 is TGCGCCAGCAGCTTGGCAGGGGCAGGTCAGCCCCAGCATTTT. Translated: CASSLAGAGQPQHF. Drawing the rest from reference TRBV5-1 and TRBJ1-5, the complete variable domain is KAGVTQTPRYLIKTRGQQVTLSCSPISGHRSVSWYQQTPGQGLQFLFEYFSETQRNKGNFPGRFSGRQFSNSRSEMNVSTLELGDSALYLCASSLAGAGQPQHFGDGTRLSIL.

The genes are TRBV7-9 and TRBJ2-7, with D unresolved. Germline V lookup: CDR1 SEHNR, CDR2 FQNEAQ (reference sequence). Trimming removed 5 bases from V and 2 bases from J, with 22 bases in between. The CDR3 extends over 17 amino acids. CDR3 region: CASSDQTEPLRAYEQYF. The CDR3 DNA sequence: TGTGCCAGCAGCGACCAGACGGAACCCCTCCGAGCCTACGAGCAGTACTTC. Together with reference TRBV7-9 and TRBJ2-7, the CDR3 gives the full variable domain: DTGVSQNPRHKITKRGQNVTFRCDPISEHNRLYWYRQTLGQGPEFLTYFQNEAQLEKSRLLSDRFSAERPKGSFSTLEIQRTEQGDSAMYLCASSDQTEPLRAYEQYFGPGTRLTVT.

The rearrangement links TRBV11-3 to TRBJ2-7; perhaps TRBD2 as D (6 bases). V lost 1 base and J 2 bases, leaving 12 bases between the germline ends. CDR3 length: 15 amino acids. Germline V gene sequence: CDR1 SGHNT, CDR2 YENEEA. CDR3 residues: CASSLGASETYEQYF. As DNA, the CDR3 is TGTGCCAGCAGCTTAGGTGCTAGCGAAACCTACGAGCAGTACTTC.

V is TRBV18 and J is TRBJ2-7; D is uncertain. The CDR3 has 13 amino acids. The V and J ends lost 3 bases and 7 bases respectively, with 13 bases between them. The germline V gene has CDR1 KGHSH and CDR2 LQKENI. CDR3 residues: CASSPTTKVEQYF. CDR3 in DNA: TGTGCCAGCTCACCTACGACAAAGGTTGAGCAGTACTTC.

This clone came up once. CDR3 amino acids: CASTMRGYSYEQYF. CDR3 nucleotides: TGTGCCAGTACGATGCGGGGCTATAGCTACGAGCAGTACTTC. This chain joins TRBV28 and TRBJ2-7, with D possibly TRBD2 on 6 matching bases. Trimming cost V 9 bases and J 3 bases, with 18 bases left between them. The CDR3 consists of 14 residues. Germline V CDR1 and CDR2: MDHEN, SYDVKM.

J is TRBJ2-3 and V is TRBV11-2; D remains ambiguous. The CDR3 is made up of 12 amino acids. Germline V gene sequence: CDR1 SGHAT, CDR2 FQNNGV. The germline V and J ends were trimmed by 6 bases and 6 bases, with 10 bases remaining between them. CDR3: CASRAIRDTQYF. CDR3 sequence (DNA): TGTGCCAGCAGAGCGATAAGGGATACGCAGTATTTT.

The chain joins TRBV7-2 to TRBJ2-5, with TRBD2 matching 8 bases. V gave up 2 bases and J gave up 2 bases; unmatched junction bases: 10. This CDR3 is 17 amino acids long. Germline loops: CDR1 SGHTA, CDR2 FQGNSA. CDR3 sequence: CASSLRWREARQETQYF. In DNA, the CDR3 is TGTGCCAGCAGCTTAAGGTGGCGGGAGGCCAGACAAGAGACCCAGTACTTC.

The chain is built from TRBV5-1 and TRBJ2-1; no clear D gene. V gave up 4 bases and J gave up 2 bases, with 10 bases separating them. The CDR3 sequence is 14 residues long. The germline gives CDR1 SGHRS, CDR2 YFSETQ. The CDR3 nucleotides read TGCGCCAGCAGCCGAGAATCTACCTACAATGAGCAGTTCTTC. As protein: CASSRESTYNEQFF.

As concerns this clone: The identical CDR3 is also encoded by other nucleotide sequences in the sample. V is TRBV27 and J is TRBJ2-7, with no clear D. Trimming removed 0 bases from V and 1 base from J, with 4 bases in between. CDR3 length equals 13 residues. Germline lookup yields CDR1 MNHEY and CDR2 SMNVEV (reference sequence). CDR3 residues: CASSLSVSYEQYF. CDR3 DNA sequence: TGTGCCAGCAGTTTATCTGTATCCTACGAGCAGTACTTC.

The chain is built from TRBV7-9 and TRBJ2-7, with D tentatively TRBD2 (5 bases). CDR1 is SEHNR and CDR2 is FQNEAQ in the germline V gene (reference sequence). V lost 5 bases and J lost 5, with 16 bases in between. The CDR3 runs 14 residues. CDR3 bases: TGTGCCAGCAGCCGGACCGGGGTAGTCAACGAGCAGTACTTC. Translating gives CASSRTGVVNEQYF. The full variable domain, with the rest looked up from reference TRBV7-9 and TRBJ2-7, is DTGVSQNPRHKITKRGQNVTFRCDPISEHNRLYWYRQTLGQGPEFLTYFQNEAQLEKSRLLSDRFSAERPKGSFSTLEIQRTEQGDSAMYLCASSRTGVVNEQYFGPGTRLTVT.

The chain joins TRBV18 to TRBJ2-5; D is uncertain. Germline CDR1 is KGHSH and CDR2 is LQKENI. V lost 3 bases and J 5 bases, leaving 10 bases between the germline ends. The CDR3 is made up of 13 amino acids. The CDR3, as DNA: TGTGCCAGCTCACCCCAGCTAGGGGAGACCCAGTACTTC. This sequence encodes CASSPQLGETQYF.

The chain has TRBV5-5 and TRBJ2-1; 10 bases align to TRBD1. Germline V gives CDR1 SGHKS, CDR2 YYEKEE (reference sequence). V lost 3 bases to trimming and J lost 6 bases; unmatched junction nucleotides: 3. This CDR3 has 14 residues. The CDR3: CASSWGQGLNEQFF. In DNA form, the CDR3 reads TGTGCCAGCAGCTGGGGACAGGGGCTCAATGAGCAGTTCTTC.

J is TRBJ1-5 and V is TRBV15; a weak D match, TRBD1 (5 bases). CDR3 length: 16 amino acids. Germline V gene sequence: CDR1 LNHNV, CDR2 YYDKDF (reference sequence). The germline V and J ends were trimmed by 7 bases and 6 bases, with 22 bases remaining between them. In DNA form, the CDR3 reads TGTGCCACCACCTCACAGTTCCCAGTGGGGGGTCAGCCCCAGCATTTT. It codes for CATTSQFPVGGQPQHF. The full variable domain, with the rest looked up from reference TRBV15 and TRBJ1-5, is DAMVIQNPRYQVTQFGKPVTLSCSQTLNHNVMYWYQQKSSQAPKLLFHYYDKDFNNEADTPDNFQSRRPNTSFCFLDIRSPGLGDTAMYLCATTSQFPVGGQPQHFGDGTRLSIL.

In regard to this clone: The same CDR3 is also encoded by other DNA sequences in this sample. The gene calls are TRBV28 and TRBJ1-4; no clear D. Germline V gene lookup returns CDR1 MDHEN and CDR2 SYDVKM. Trimming cost V 1 base and J 7 bases, with 4 bases left between them. CDR3 length: 12 amino acids. In DNA, the CDR3 is TGTGCCAGCAGTTTATTTGGTGAAAAACTGTTTTTT. This sequence encodes CASSLFGEKLFF. The variable domain in full, completed from reference TRBV28 and TRBJ1-4, reads DVKVTQSSRYLVKRTGEKVFLECVQDMDHENMFWYRQDPGLGLRLIYFSYDVKMKEKGDIPEGYSVSREKKERFSLILESASTNQTSMYLCASSLFGEKLFFGSGTQLSVL.

The chain has TRBV5-8 and TRBJ2-2; 7 bases match TRBD1. J gave up 5 bases and V 0 bases, and 4 bases lay outside the gene matches. The V gene's germline CDR1 is SGHTS and CDR2 YDEGEE. The CDR3 is 15 amino acids. CDR3 residues: CASSLEQGLTGELFF. The CDR3 nucleotides read TGTGCCAGCAGCTTGGAACAGGGGCTAACCGGGGAGCTGTTTTTT.

J is TRBJ2-3 and V is TRBV19; TRBD2 matches at 9 bases. The junction had 10 bases not matched to a gene; V was cut back by 3 bases and J by 3 bases. CDR3 length: 17 residues. Germline CDR1 and CDR2: LNHDA and SQIVND (reference sequence). Written as DNA, the CDR3 is TGTGCCAGTAGTATGGGGCTAGCGGGATGGTTTACAGATACGCAGTATTTT. As protein: CASSMGLAGWFTDTQYF. Based on the CDR3 plus reference TRBV19 and TRBJ2-3, the full variable domain is DGGITQSPKYLFRKEGQNVTLSCEQNLNHDAMYWYRQDPGQGLRLIYYSQIVNDFQKGDIAEGYSVSREKKESFPLTVTSAQKNPTAFYLCASSMGLAGWFTDTQYFGPGTRLTVL.

The chain has TRBV5-1 and TRBJ2-7, with D possibly called TRBD1 or TRBD2 (6 bases each). Per germline, CDR1 SGHRS and CDR2 YFSETQ. V was trimmed by 0 bases and J by 3 bases, leaving 13 bases between them. This CDR3 region has 15 residues. The CDR3 sequence: CASSLARGGFYEQYF. In nucleotides, the CDR3 is TGCGCCAGCAGCTTGGCTAGAGGGGGGTTCTACGAGCAGTACTTC.

The rearrangement uses TRBV28 and TRBJ2-4, with TRBD1 identical over 9 bases. V trimming: 6 bases; J trimming: 5 bases; junction bases outside the gene matches: 5. The CDR3 covers 14 residues. Germline assignment: CDR1 MDHEN and CDR2 SYDVKM. The CDR3: CASRDRGRENIQYF. The CDR3 DNA reads as TGTGCCAGCAGGGACAGGGGCCGCGAAAACATTCAGTACTTC.

The V call is TRBV9, the J call TRBJ2-7, with 9 bases aligning to TRBD1. Trimming cost V 4 bases and J 3 bases; bases outside gene matches: 8. Germline V gives CDR1 SGDLS, CDR2 YYNGEE. There are 15 residues in the CDR3. The CDR3, as DNA: TGTGCCAGCAGCACCGGACAGGGGCGGTTCTACGAGCAGTACTTC. Translation: CASSTGQGRFYEQYF.

The rearrangement links TRBV6-6 to TRBJ2-3, with D unresolved. The CDR3 contains 16 residues. The V and J ends lost 2 bases and 2 bases respectively, with 14 bases between them. Germline-derived CDR1 and CDR2 are MNHNY and SVGAGI (reference sequence). The CDR3 here is CASSYDLQTPTDTQYF. The DNA of the CDR3 is TGTGCCAGCAGTTACGACTTACAAACCCCCACAGATACGCAGTATTTT.

The genes are TRBV28 and TRBJ2-7, with D possibly being TRBD1 (6 bases). This CDR3 contains 13 residues. Trimming took off 6 bases at V and 4 bases at J, with 13 bases between the two ends. Germline values: CDR1 MDHEN, CDR2 SYDVKM. DNA for the CDR3: TGTGCCAGCAGCTCCGGGACACGTTACGAGCAGTACTTC. This sequence encodes CASSSGTRYEQYF.

The V gene is TRBV28, the J gene TRBJ2-1, with no clear D. V shed 6 bases and J shed 5 bases, with 11 bases lying between them. Germline CDR1 MDHEN, CDR2 SYDVKM. The CDR3 contains 13 residues. The CDR3 DNA reads TGTGCCAGCAGCAGGAAACACCACAATGAGCAGTTCTTC. This gives the protein CASSRKHHNEQFF.